Listed here are 8 T cell receptor beta chains from one sample, sequenced in a study of T cells in Graves' hyperthyroidism and ophthalmopathy. The investigators amplified TCR beta CDR3 regions from RNA transcripts. The HTBI primer set served for first-round RT-PCR of the TCR CDR3. TCRdb passed the multiplex PCR reads through MiXCR, listing each CDR3 protein once. Of hundreds of thousands of distinct CDR3 sequences listed, roughly 15% are singletons. Material: blood. These receptors originate from a man younger than 35 with Graves' ophthalmopathy.

This clonotype appeared many times. The CDR3 nucleotides are TGTGCCAGCCAAACGAACACCGGGGAGCTGTTTTTT. It encodes CASQTNTGELFF. The chain links TRBV18 to TRBJ2-2; D not certain. Trimming removed 8 bases at V and 0 bases at J, with 4 bases between. This CDR3 comprises 12 residues. Germline CDR1 reads KGHSH; CDR2 reads LQKENI.

The table lists this clonotype with a few counts. The chain uses TRBV6-1 and TRBJ2-5; TRBD1 is a possible D gene (7 bases). The CDR3 consists of 14 residues. Trimming removed 4 bases at V and 4 bases at J, with 13 bases between. The germline gives CDR1 MNHNS, CDR2 SASEGT. This chain's CDR3 is CASSGRQGGETQYF. The CDR3 bases are TGTGCCAGCAGTGGCAGACAGGGAGGAGAGACCCAGTACTTC.

This clonotype was detected ten times or more. The CDR3 loop is CASSQEGATDTQYF. The CDR3 region has the DNA TGTGCCAGCAGCCAAGAAGGGGCCACAGATACGCAGTATTTT. This rearrangement joins TRBV3-1 to TRBJ2-3; D possibly corresponds to TRBD1 (5 bases). The V gene's germline CDR1 is LGHDT and CDR2 YNNKEL (reference sequence). CDR3 length: 14 amino acids. Trimming left V 0 bases short and J 2 bases short, with 6 bases between.

This clonotype has just a few counts. The chain's CDR3 is CASSSGLAGPPRYF. CDR3 DNA: TGTGCCAGCAGCTCCGGACTAGCGGGACCTCCCCGGTACTTC. The chain employs TRBV7-6 and TRBJ2-5; TRBD2 aligns across 12 bases. CDR3 length equals 14 residues. V dropped 4 bases and J dropped 13; count of bases not matched to a gene: 10. Germline loops: CDR1 SGHVS, CDR2 FNYEAQ.

This clonotype was seen ten or more times. DNA of the CDR3: TGTGCCAGCAGCCTAAGGTTAGAACAGCCCCAGCATTTT. Its protein product is CASSLRLEQPQHF. The chain uses TRBV7-2 and TRBJ1-5; no firm D call. Trimming removed 5 bases at V and 7 bases at J, with 12 bases between. Germline CDR1 reads SGHTA; CDR2 reads FQGNSA. The CDR3 contains 13 residues.

At least ten counts were recorded for this clonotype. The chain carries TRBV19 and TRBJ1-1; maybe TRBD1 (6 bases). Germline loops: CDR1 LNHDA, CDR2 SQIVND (reference sequence). V was shortened by 3 bases and J by 1 base, with 6 bases between the two germline ends. This CDR3 has 13 residues. CDR3 amino acids: CASSMDRNTEAFF. The CDR3 DNA sequence: TGTGCCAGTAGTATGGACAGGAACACTGAAGCTTTCTTT.

This clonotype appeared many times. The J gene is TRBJ2-3, the V gene TRBV20-1; D is undetermined. Germline CDR1 and CDR2: DFQATT and SNEGSKA (reference sequence). The CDR3 spans 10 residues. V lost 4 bases and J lost 8, with 7 bases in between. The CDR3, as DNA: TGCAGTGCTATGAAGGGTACGCAGTATTTT. It translates to CSAMKGTQYF.

In its sample, this clonotype was seen many times. This sequence joins TRBV19 and TRBJ1-1; D is undetermined. This CDR3 spans 13 amino acids. Germline lookup yields CDR1 LNHDA and CDR2 SQIVND (reference sequence). V was trimmed by 1 base and J by 4 bases, leaving 7 bases between them. CDR3 coding DNA: TGTGCCAGTAGTATAGCCGGAACCACTGAAGCTTTCTTT. Its translation is CASSIAGTTEAFF.